This TCR beta chain was profiled in a study of cytomegalovirus exposure and HLA in healthy donors. Only in-frame clones appear in the TCRdb table, and some are missing; sequencing was by immunoSEQ multiplex PCR. Here the sample spans roughly 250,000 clones, about 90% being singletons. Study conclusions and caveats: The classifier was said to identify cytomegalovirus status with high specificity and sensitivity. Cytomegalovirus-associated status was assigned to about 160 TCR beta chains.

Donors were drawn from the roughly 120-subject validation cohort, separate from the approximately 700-subject first cohort. The count of this clone is one. Antigen unknown. The V end was cut by 6 bases, the J end by 5 bases, with 17 bases between. CDR3 size: 15 residues. Germline V gene sequence: CDR1 MNHEY, CDR2 SVGAGI. This receptor was obtained from a woman between 18 and 30 years old in good health and CMV-seronegative. Sequenced sample: PBMCs. The chain employs TRBV6-5 and TRBJ1-5; possible D gene TRBD1, 5 bases. The CDR3 sequence is CASRPDWGVDQPQHF. Here the CDR3 DNA reads TGTGCCAGCAGACCAGATTGGGGCGTGGATCAGCCCCAGCATTTT.